Listed below are T cell receptor beta chains from one sample, sequenced in a study of post-analysis software for immune sequencing data. TCRdb reprocessed the PCR reads with MiXCR, giving one entry per CDR3 protein. Of 750,000 to 900,000 distinct CDR3 sequences listed, about 45% are singletons. Sequencing was done on a sample of blood. The receptors come from a girl aged 10 to 17 with multiple sclerosis. CDR3s include the opening cysteine and the closing phenylalanine or tryptophan. Fields, in order: D gene, clone size, V gene, J gene, CDR3 DNA, CDR3 protein. D genes are given only for firm matches. Some rows have no size entry. The others give once, few or many, or a class for an expanded clone.

NA	once	TRBV24-1	TRBJ2-3	TGTGCCACCAGTGATGTAACCGGTGAAAACACAGATACGCAGTATTTT	CATSDVTGENTDTQYF
TRBD2	NA	TRBV29-1	TRBJ2-3	TGCGGCCCCTTCGGACTAGCGGGAGCCACAGATACGCAGTATTTT	CGPFGLAGATDTQYF
TRBD2	many	TRBV7-2	TRBJ2-5	TGTGCCAGCTCGACTAGCGGGGCCCAAGAGACCCAGTACTTC	CASSTSGAQETQYF
NA	once	TRBV11-2	TRBJ2-5	TGTGCCAGCAGCTCTAGACAGATGGAGACCCAGTACTTC	CASSSRQMETQYF
TRBD1	NA	TRBV28	TRBJ2-7	TGTGCCAGCAGTTTCGGACAGGGGGTGAGGTACGAGCAGTACTTC	CASSFGQGVRYEQYF
NA	few	TRBV20-1	TRBJ2-3	TGCAGTGCCAGTAGGAGTGATACGCAGTATTTT	CSASRSDTQYF
NA	once	TRBV4-1	TRBJ2-3	TGCGCCAGCAGCCAAGATGTAGCGGTGAGCACAGATACGCAGTATTTT	CASSQDVAVSTDTQYF
TRBD1	NA	TRBV6-1	TRBJ2-1	TGTGCCAGCAGGGGACAGGGCCCCTACGAGCAGTTCTTC	CASRGQGPYEQFF
TRBD1	NA	TRBV29-1	TRBJ2-7	TGCAGCGTTGATGTGACAGGGACAGGCTACGAGCAGTACTTC	CSVDVTGTGYEQYF
NA	NA	TRBV15	TRBJ2-5	TGTGCCACCAGCAGAGAGGAGTACTTC	CATSREEYF
NA	few	TRBV12-3/TRBV12-4	TRBJ2-7	TGTGCCAGCAGTGCCGGGACCCAACGTGTGGGGGGATACGAGCAGTACTTC	CASSAGTQRVGGYEQYF
TRBD2	NA	TRBV18	TRBJ2-3	TGTGCCAGCTCACCACTCGCCAGCGGGAGCGGTGATACGCAGTATTTT	CASSPLASGSGDTQYF
TRBD1	NA	TRBV20-1	TRBJ1-2	TGCAGTGCTAGAGAGCCAGGGGGAGTTAACTATGGCTACACCTTC	CSAREPGGVNYGYTF
NA	NA	TRBV25-1	TRBJ2-5	TGTGCCAGCAAAGGGTGGGAGACCCAGTACTTC	CASKGWETQYF
NA	NA	TRBV12-3/TRBV12-4	TRBJ2-5	TGTGCCAGCAGTTTTCAGCAAGAGACCCAGTACTTC	CASSFQQETQYF
NA	NA	TRBV20-1	TRBJ1-2	TGCAGTGCTAGAGACAGGGTTAACTATGGCTACACCTTC	CSARDRVNYGYTF
NA	NA	TRBV7-2	TRBJ1-2	TGTGCCAGCAGCCTAGCGGGGGCCTATGGCTACACCTTC	CASSLAGAYGYTF
NA	once	TRBV6-1	TRBJ2-1	TGTGCCAGCAGGAGACCTGGACCCTACAATGAGCAGTTCTTC	CASRRPGPYNEQFF
TRBD2	NA	TRBV7-8	TRBJ2-7	TGTGCCAGCAGCTTAGGGACTAGCGACTTATACGAGCAGTACTTC	CASSLGTSDLYEQYF
TRBD2	NA	TRBV3-1	TRBJ2-7	TGTGCCAGCAGCCGACGGACTAGCGGCTTAGCCTACGAGCAGTACTTC	CASSRRTSGLAYEQYF
NA	NA	TRBV6-2/TRBV6-3	TRBJ2-7	TGTGCCAGCAGTAGGGGGAGACTCTACGAGCAGTACTTC	CASSRGRLYEQYF
TRBD1	few	TRBV14	TRBJ1-1	TGTGCCAGCAGCCAAGGGGGCAGGGGGGTCACTGAAGCTTTCTTT	CASSQGGRGVTEAFF
NA	NA	TRBV20-1	TRBJ1-5	TGCAGTGCTAGAGATCGGGAGGGCTCGACTTATCAGCCCCAGCATTTT	CSARDREGSTYQPQHF
NA	few	TRBV7-2	TRBJ2-1	TGTGCCAGCAGCATATTAGCGGAGCCCTACAATGAGCAGTTCTTC	CASSILAEPYNEQFF
NA	NA	TRBV12-3/TRBV12-4	TRBJ1-2	TGTGCCAGCAGTTTGGGTTCAGCTAACTATGGCTACACCTTC	CASSLGSANYGYTF
TRBD2	NA	TRBV7-9	TRBJ2-1	TGTGCCAGCAGCCGGTACAGCGGGAGGGACAATGAGCAGTTCTTC	CASSRYSGRDNEQFF
TRBD1	many	TRBV9	TRBJ1-6	TGTGCCAGCAGCGTGACCGGGACAGGGGATAATTCACCCCTCCACTTT	CASSVTGTGDNSPLHF
TRBD1	NA	TRBV12-3/TRBV12-4	TRBJ2-3	TGTGCCAGCAGTCGGGACAGAGATTACACAGATGCGCAATATTTT	CASSRDRDYTDAQYF
NA	few	TRBV6-1	TRBJ2-5	TGTGCCAGCAGTGAAGGGATGGGAAGAGAGACCCAGTACTTC	CASSEGMGRETQYF